What follows is one TCR beta chain and its context. One entry per CDR3 protein results from TCRdb running MiXCR on the 5' RACE reads. Among fewer than 90,000 distinct CDR3 sequences listed, about 9.3% were seen once. This sample is part of a study of neurological immune-mediated disorders. V shed 8 bases and J 0 bases; nucleotides not matched to a gene: 11. The CDR3 extends over 16 amino acids. CDR1 SNHLY and CDR2 FYNNEI come from the germline V gene. This clonotype originated in a man aged 35 to 55 in good health. The material sequenced was PBMCs. The chain couples TRBV2 to TRBJ2-3; TRBD1 matches 7 bases. CDR3 bases: TGTGCCAGCGGCCAAGACAGGGCTACGAGCACAGATACGCAGTATTTT. Residues: CASGQDRATSTDTQYF.